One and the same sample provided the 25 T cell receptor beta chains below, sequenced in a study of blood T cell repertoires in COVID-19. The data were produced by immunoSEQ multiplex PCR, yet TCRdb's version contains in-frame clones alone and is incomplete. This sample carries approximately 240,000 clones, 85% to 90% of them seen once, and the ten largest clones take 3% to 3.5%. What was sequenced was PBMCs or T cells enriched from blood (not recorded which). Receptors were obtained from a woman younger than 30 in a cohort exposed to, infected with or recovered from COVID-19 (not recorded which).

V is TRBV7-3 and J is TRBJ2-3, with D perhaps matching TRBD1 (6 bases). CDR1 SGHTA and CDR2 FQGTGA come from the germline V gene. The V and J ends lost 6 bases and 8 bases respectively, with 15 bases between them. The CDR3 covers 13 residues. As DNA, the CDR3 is TGTGCCAGCAGTGATAGGGGGAGAGGTACGCAGTATTTT. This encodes CASSDRGRGTQYF.

The CDR3 reads CASSLRLAGGYNEQFF. CDR3 nucleotide sequence: TGTGCCAGCAGCTTACGTCTAGCGGGAGGGTACAATGAGCAGTTCTTC. The V call is TRBV7-3, the J call TRBJ2-1; 12 nucleotides agree with TRBD2. Looked up from germline, CDR1 is SGHTA and CDR2 is FQGTGA. CDR3 length: 16 amino acids. Trimming took 2 bases from V and 4 from J; bases not matched to a gene: 3.

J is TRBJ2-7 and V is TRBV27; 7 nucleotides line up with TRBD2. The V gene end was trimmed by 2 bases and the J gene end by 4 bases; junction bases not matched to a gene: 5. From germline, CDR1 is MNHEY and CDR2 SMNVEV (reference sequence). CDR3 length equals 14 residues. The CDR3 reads CASSLLAANYEQYF. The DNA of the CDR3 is TGTGCCAGCAGTTTACTAGCGGCAAATTACGAGCAGTACTTC.

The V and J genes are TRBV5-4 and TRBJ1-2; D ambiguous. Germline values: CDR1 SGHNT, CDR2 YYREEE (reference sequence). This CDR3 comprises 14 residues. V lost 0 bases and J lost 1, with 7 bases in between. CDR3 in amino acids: CASSLAGSNYGYTF. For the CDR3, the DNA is TGTGCCAGCAGCTTGGCTGGCAGTAACTATGGCTACACCTTC.

The CDR3 sequence is CASSPPGAYEQYF. In nucleotides, the CDR3 is TGTGCCAGCAGCCCTCCGGGAGCGTACGAGCAGTACTTC. The chain uses TRBV5-6 and TRBJ2-7, with D possibly matching TRBD2 (6 bases). The CDR3 totals 13 residues. Per the germline V gene, CDR1 is SGHDT and CDR2 is YYEEEE. The germline V and J ends were trimmed by 4 bases and 4 bases, with 12 bases remaining between them.

The CDR3 region has the DNA TGTGCCAGCTCCCCCGGGGGAGGGTCCTACGAGCAGTACTTC. Its translation is CASSPGGGSYEQYF. The chain combines TRBV18 with TRBJ2-7; TRBD2 agrees at 7 bases. The J segment lost 1 base and the V segment lost 6 bases, leaving 6 bases of the junction unmatched. CDR1 is KGHSH and CDR2 is LQKENI in the germline V gene. The CDR3 sequence is 14 residues long.

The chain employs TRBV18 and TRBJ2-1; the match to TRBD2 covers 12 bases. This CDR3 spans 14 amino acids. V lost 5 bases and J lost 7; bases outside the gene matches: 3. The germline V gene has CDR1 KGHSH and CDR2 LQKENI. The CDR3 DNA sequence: TGTGCCAGCTCAGACGGGACTAGCGGGAATGAGCAGTTCTTC. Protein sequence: CASSDGTSGNEQFF.

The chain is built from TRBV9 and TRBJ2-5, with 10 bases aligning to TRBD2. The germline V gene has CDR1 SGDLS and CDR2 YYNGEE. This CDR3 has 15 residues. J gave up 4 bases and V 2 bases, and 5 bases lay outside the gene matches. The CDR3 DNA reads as TGTGCCAGCAGCGTTGGGACTAGCGTGTCAGAGACCCAGTACTTC. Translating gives CASSVGTSVSETQYF.

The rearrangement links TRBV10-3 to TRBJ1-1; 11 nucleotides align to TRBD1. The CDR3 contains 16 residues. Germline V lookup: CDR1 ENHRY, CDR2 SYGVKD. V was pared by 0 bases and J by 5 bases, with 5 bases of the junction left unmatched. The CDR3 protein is CAISESGQGEVTEAFF. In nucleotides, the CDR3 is TGTGCCATCAGTGAGTCGGGACAGGGGGAAGTGACTGAAGCTTTCTTT.

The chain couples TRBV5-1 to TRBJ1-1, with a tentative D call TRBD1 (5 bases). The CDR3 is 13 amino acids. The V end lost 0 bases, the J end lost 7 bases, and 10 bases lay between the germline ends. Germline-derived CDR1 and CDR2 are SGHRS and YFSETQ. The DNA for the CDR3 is TGCGCCAGCAGCTTGGAGGTCGGGGGTGAAGCTTTCTTT. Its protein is CASSLEVGGEAFF.

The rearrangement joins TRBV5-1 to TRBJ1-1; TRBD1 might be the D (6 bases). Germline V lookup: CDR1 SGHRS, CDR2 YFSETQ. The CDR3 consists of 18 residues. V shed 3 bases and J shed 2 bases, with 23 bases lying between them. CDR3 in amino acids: CASSSIWSSTGPNTEAFF. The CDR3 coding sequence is TGCGCCAGCAGCTCGATATGGTCCTCAACAGGGCCTAACACTGAAGCTTTCTTT.

The CDR3 sequence: CATNGRGFISEAFF. CDR3 sequence (DNA): TGTGCCACCAACGGACGGGGATTTATTTCTGAAGCTTTCTTT. The chain links TRBV19 to TRBJ1-1, with D unclear. CDR1 and CDR2 (germline): LNHDA, SQIVND (reference sequence). V gave up 10 bases and J gave up 6 bases, with 21 bases separating them. The CDR3 totals 14 residues. Looking up the rest from reference TRBV19 and TRBJ1-1 gives the full variable domain: DGGITQSPKYLFRKEGQNVTLSCEQNLNHDAMYWYRQDPGQGLRLIYYSQIVNDFQKGDIAEGYSVSREKKESFPLTVTSAQKNPTAFYLCATNGRGFISEAFFGQGTRLTVV.

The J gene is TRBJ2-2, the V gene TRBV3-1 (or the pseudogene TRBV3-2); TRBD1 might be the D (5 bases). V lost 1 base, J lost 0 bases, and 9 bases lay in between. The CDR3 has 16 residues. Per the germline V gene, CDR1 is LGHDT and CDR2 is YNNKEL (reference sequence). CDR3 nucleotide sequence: TGTGCCAGCAGCCAAGTGTTGGGGCCGAACACCGGGGAGCTGTTTTTT. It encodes CASSQVLGPNTGELFF.

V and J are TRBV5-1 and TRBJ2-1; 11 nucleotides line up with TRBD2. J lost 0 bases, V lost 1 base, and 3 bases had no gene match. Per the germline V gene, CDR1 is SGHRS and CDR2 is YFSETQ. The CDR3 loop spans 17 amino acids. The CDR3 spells CASSLSSGRSSYNEQFF. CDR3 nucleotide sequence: TGCGCCAGCAGCTTGTCTAGCGGGAGGAGCTCCTACAATGAGCAGTTCTTC.

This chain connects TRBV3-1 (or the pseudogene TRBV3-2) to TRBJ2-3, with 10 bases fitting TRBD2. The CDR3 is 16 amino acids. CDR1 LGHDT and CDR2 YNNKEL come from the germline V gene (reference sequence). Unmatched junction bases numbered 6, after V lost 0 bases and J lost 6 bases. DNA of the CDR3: TGTGCCAGCAGCCAAGAGGAAGCGGGGGGGCTGGATACGCAGTATTTT. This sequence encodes CASSQEEAGGLDTQYF.

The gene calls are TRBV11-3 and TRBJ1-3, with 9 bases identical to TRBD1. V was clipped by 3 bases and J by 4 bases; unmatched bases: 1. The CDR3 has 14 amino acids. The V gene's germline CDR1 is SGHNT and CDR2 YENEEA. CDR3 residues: CASSLGQGGNTIYF. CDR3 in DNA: TGTGCCAGCAGCTTGGGACAGGGAGGAAACACCATATATTTT.

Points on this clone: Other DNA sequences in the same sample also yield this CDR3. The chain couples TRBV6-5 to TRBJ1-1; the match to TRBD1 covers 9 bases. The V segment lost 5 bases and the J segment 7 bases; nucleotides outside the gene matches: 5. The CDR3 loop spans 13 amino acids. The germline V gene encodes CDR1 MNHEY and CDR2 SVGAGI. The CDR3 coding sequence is TGTGCCAGCAGTCGGGACAGGGTCAGTGAAGCTTTCTTT. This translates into CASSRDRVSEAFF.

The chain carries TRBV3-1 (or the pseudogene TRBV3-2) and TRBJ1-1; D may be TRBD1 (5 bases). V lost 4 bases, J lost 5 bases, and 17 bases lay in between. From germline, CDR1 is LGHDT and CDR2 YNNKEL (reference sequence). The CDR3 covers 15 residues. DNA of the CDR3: TGTGCCAGCAGCCGAGAGGCCGGGGGGGAAACTGAAGCTTTCTTT. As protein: CASSREAGGETEAFF.

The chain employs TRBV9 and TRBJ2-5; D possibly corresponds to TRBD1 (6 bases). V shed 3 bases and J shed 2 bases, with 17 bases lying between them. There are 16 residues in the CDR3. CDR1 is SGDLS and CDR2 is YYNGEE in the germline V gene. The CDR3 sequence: CASSDPLGAVQETQYF. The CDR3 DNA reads TGTGCCAGCAGCGACCCACTGGGGGCAGTTCAAGAGACCCAGTACTTC.

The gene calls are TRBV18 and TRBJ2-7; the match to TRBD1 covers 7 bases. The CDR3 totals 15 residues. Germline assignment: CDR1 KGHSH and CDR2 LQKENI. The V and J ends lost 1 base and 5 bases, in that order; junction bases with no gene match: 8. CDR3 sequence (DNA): TGTGCCAGCTCACCACTTACAGGGGCACTCGACGAGCAGTACTTC. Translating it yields CASSPLTGALDEQYF.

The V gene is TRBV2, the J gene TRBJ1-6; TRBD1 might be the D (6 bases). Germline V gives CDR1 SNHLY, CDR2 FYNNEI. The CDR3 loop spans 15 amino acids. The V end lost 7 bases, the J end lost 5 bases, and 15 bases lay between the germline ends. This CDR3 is CASTSRDTHNSPLHF. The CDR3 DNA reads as TGTGCCAGCACGAGCAGGGACACCCATAATTCACCCCTCCACTTT.

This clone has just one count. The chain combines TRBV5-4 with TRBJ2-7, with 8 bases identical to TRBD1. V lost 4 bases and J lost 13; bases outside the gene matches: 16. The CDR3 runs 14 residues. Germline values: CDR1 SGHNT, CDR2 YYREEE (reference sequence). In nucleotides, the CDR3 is TGTGCCAGCAGCCCCGGGACAGGTGGCTCAATCGCTTACTTC. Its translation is CASSPGTGGSIAYF.

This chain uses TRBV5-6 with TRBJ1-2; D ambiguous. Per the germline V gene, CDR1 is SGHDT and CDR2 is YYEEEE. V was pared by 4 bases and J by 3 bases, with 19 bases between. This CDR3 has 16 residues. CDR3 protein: CASSHITGSSYYGYTF. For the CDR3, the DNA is TGTGCCAGCAGCCACATTACCGGGTCTTCCTACTATGGCTACACCTTC.

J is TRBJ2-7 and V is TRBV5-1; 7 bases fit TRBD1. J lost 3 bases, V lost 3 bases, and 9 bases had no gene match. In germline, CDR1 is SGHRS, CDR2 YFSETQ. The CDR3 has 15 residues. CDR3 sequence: CASSWETGMGYEQYF. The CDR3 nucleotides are TGCGCCAGCAGCTGGGAGACAGGGATGGGCTACGAGCAGTACTTC.

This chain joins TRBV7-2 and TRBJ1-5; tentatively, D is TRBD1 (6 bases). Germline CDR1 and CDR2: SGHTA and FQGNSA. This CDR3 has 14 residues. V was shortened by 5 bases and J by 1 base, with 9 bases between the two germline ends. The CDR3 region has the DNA TGTGCCAGCAGCCTTAGGGGGAGCAATCAGCCCCAGCATTTT. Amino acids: CASSLRGSNQPQHF.